This TCR beta chain was obtained from a study of follicular helper T cells after annual influenza vaccination. Here immunoSEQ multiplex PCR was the method, and the copy in TCRdb shows in-frame clones only, minus some. This table has over 950 clones, around 80% appearing once. Noted time point: 2015-2016 season, 7 days after influenza vaccination. The germline V gene encodes CDR1 SGHNT and CDR2 YYREEE (reference sequence). V lost 4 bases and J lost 2; bases outside the gene matches: 7. This CDR3 is 17 amino acids long. The sequence derives from an adult who received the influenza vaccine. This specimen was CXCR5+ CD38+ circulating T follicular helper cells from blood, taken 7 days after influenza vaccination. The subset here: circulating Tfh, non-naive CD4+CXCR5+PD-1+ (ICOS+CD38+ or ICOS-CD38-). This chain links TRBV5-4 with TRBJ2-2; 11 bases are a match to TRBD2. The CDR3, as DNA: TGTGCCAGCAGCATGGGGCTAGCGGGGGGAAACACCGGGGAGCTGTTTTTT. Its translation is CASSMGLAGGNTGELFF.